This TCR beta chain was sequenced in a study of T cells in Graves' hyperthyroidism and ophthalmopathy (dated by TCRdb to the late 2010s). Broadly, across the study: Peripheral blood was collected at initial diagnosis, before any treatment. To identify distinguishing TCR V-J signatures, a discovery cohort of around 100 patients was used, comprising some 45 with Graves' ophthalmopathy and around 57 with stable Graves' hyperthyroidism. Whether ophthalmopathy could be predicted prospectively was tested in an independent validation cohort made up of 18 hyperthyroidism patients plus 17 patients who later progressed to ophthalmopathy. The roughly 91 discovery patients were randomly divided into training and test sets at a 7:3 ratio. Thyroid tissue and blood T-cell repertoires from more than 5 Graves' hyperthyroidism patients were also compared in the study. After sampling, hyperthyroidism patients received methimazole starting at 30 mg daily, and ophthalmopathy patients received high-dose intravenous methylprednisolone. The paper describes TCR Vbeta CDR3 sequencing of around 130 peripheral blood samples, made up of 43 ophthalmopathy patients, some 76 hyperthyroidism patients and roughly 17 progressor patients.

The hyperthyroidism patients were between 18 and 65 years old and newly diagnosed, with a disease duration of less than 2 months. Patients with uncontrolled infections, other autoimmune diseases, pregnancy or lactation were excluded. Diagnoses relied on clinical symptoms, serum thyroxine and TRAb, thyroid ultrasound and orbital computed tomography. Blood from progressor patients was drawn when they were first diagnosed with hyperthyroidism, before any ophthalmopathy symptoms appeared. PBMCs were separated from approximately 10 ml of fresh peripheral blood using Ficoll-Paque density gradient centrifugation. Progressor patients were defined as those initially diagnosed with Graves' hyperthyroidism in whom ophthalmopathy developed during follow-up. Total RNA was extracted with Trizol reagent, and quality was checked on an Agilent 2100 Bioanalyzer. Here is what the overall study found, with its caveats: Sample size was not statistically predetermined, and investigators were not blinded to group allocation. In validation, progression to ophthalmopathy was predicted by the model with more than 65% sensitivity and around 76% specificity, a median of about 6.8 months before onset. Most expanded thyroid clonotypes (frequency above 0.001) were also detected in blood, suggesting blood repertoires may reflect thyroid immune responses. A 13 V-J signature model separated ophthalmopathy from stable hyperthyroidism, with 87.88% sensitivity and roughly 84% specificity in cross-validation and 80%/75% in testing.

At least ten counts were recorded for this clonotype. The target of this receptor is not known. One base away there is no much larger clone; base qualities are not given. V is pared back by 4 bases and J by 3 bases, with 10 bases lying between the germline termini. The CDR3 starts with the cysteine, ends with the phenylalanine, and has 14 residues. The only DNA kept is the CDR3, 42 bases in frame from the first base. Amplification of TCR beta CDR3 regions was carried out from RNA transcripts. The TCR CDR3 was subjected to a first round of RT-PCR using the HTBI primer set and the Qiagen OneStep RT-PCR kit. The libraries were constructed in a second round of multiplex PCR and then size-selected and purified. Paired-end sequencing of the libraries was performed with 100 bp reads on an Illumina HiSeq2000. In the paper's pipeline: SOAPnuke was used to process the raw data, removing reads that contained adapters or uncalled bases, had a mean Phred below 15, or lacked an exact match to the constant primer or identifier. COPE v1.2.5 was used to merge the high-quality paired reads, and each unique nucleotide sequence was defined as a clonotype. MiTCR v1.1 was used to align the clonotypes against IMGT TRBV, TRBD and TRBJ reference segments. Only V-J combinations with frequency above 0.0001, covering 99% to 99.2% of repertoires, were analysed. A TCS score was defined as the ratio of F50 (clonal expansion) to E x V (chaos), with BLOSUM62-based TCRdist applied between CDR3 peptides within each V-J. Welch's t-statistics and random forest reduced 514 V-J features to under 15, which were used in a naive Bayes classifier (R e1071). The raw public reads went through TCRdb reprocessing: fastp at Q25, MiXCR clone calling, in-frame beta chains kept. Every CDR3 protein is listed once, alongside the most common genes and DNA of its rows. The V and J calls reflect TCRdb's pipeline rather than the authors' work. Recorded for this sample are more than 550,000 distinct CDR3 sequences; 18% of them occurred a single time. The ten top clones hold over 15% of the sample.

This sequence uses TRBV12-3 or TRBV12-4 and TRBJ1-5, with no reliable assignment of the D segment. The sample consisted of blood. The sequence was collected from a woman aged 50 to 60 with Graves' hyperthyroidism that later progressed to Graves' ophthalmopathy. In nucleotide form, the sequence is TGTGCCAGCAGTTCAGACGGAAACAATCAGCCCCAGCATTTT. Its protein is CASSSDGNNQPQHF.